These T cell receptor beta chains were read from a single sample in a study of T cell changes during pregnancy in multiple sclerosis. The method was immunoSEQ multiplex PCR; TCRdb's version includes in-frame clones alone and lacks a portion of them. The data contain approximately 41,000 clones, 94% of them singletons. The sample was CD4+ T cells from peripheral blood mononuclear cells, taken in the second trimester of pregnancy. The source is a female donor with multiple sclerosis, enrolled in a pregnancy study. Both conserved end residues are part of each CDR3. The D gene is left open where the match is weak. Not all rows give a size; the values are once, few, many and, for expanded clones, a class.

size	D	V	J	DNA	CDR3
once	TRBD1	TRBV2	TRBJ2-7	TGTGCCAGCAGGGAAATGGACAGGATTTTCTACGAGCAGTACTTC	CASREMDRIFYEQYF
NA	NA	TRBV5-1	TRBJ1-1	TGCGCCAGCAGCTTACACGACACGGGGGGAGGCACTGAAGCTTTCTTT	CASSLHDTGGGTEAFF
NA	NA	TRBV7-9	TRBJ1-3	TGTGCCACCTCGAGTGGAAACACCATATATTTT	CATSSGNTIYF
NA	NA	TRBV2	TRBJ1-4	TGTGCCAGCCGATCAGGATCCACTAATGAAAAACTGTTTTTT	CASRSGSTNEKLFF
NA	NA	TRBV15	TRBJ1-5	TGTGCCACCAGCAGAGATCCAGGGGTGAAACAGCCCCAGCATTTT	CATSRDPGVKQPQHF
NA	TRBD2	TRBV5-1	TRBJ2-1	TGCGCCAGCAGCTTGCAGGTGGCGGGAGGTGGAGAAAAGGAGCAGTTCTTC	CASSLQVAGGGEKEQFF
once	NA	TRBV5-1	TRBJ1-1	TGCGCCAGCAATCTTATGCCAGGGCTTAACACTGAAGCTTTCTTT	CASNLMPGLNTEAFF
NA	NA	TRBV7-3	TRBJ2-1	TGTGCCAGCAGCCCCGCGAGGCGGGGTTACAATGAGCAGTTCTTC	CASSPARRGYNEQFF
NA	NA	TRBV6-5	TRBJ1-5	TGTGCCAGCAGCGAGCCCCAGCATTTT	CASSEPQHF
NA	NA	TRBV29-1	TRBJ2-3	TGCAGCGTTGACGAGCTAAGCACAGATACGCAGTATTTT	CSVDELSTDTQYF
NA	NA	TRBV10-3	TRBJ1-5	TGTGCCATCAGTGAGTCGAACGGGGTCGGGGAGCCCCAGCATTTT	CAISESNGVGEPQHF
NA	TRBD1	TRBV25-1	TRBJ2-1	TGTGCCAGCACCGGGACAGGGACCTACAATGAGCAGTTCTTC	CASTGTGTYNEQFF
NA	NA	TRBV9	TRBJ1-5	TGTGCCAGCAGCGTAGCCGGGTCCCAGCCCCAGCATTTT	CASSVAGSQPQHF
NA	NA	TRBV6-5	TRBJ2-7	TGTGCCAGCAGCGGGGGGCACTCCTACGAGCAGTACTTC	CASSGGHSYEQYF
NA	NA	TRBV19	TRBJ2-3	TGTGCCAGTACTACCTCTTTTGGCACAGATACGCAGTATTTT	CASTTSFGTDTQYF
NA	TRBD1	TRBV28	TRBJ2-1	TGTGCCAGCAGCTACAGGGGACCCTCCTACAATGAGCAGTTCTTC	CASSYRGPSYNEQFF
once	TRBD2	TRBV7-2	TRBJ2-1	TGTGCCAGCAGCATCACCGGGACTAGTATCTATGAGCAGTTCTTC	CASSITGTSIYEQFF
NA	NA	TRBV6-5	TRBJ1-6	TGTGCCAGCAGTTACTCGACAAATAATTCACCCCTCCACTTT	CASSYSTNNSPLHF
NA	TRBD1	TRBV7-2	TRBJ1-2	TGTGCCAGCAGCTTAAGTGGACAGGGGAATTCTGGCTACACCTTC	CASSLSGQGNSGYTF
NA	NA	TRBV27	TRBJ1-1	TGTGCCAGCAGTGTCCGACAGGCCCCGAACACTGAAGCTTTCTTT	CASSVRQAPNTEAFF
once	NA	TRBV2	TRBJ2-2	TGTGCCAGCAGACACAGGGTTCACGCGAACACCGGGGAGCTGTTTTTT	CASRHRVHANTGELFF
NA	TRBD2	TRBV11-1	TRBJ2-7	TGTGCCAGCAGCTTAGGAGGCGGGAGGATCCTCTACGAGCAGTACTTC	CASSLGGGRILYEQYF
NA	NA	TRBV25-1	TRBJ1-1	TGTGCCAGCAGTGAAGTTTCAAACACTGAAGCTTTCTTT	CASSEVSNTEAFF